A single sample is the source of the 25 T cell receptor beta chains below, sequenced in a study of T cells in women clearing cervical HPV infection. The repertoire was sequenced with immunoSEQ multiplex PCR; TCRdb's copy has only in-frame clones and lacks some. The repertoire table contains fewer than 35,000 clones. What was sequenced was blood buffy coat. The receptors shown here come from a woman between 18 and 70 years old with a cervical HPV16 infection that either progressed to CIN3+ or cleared (not recorded which).

With regard to this clone: Read coverage stops 3 residues before the CDR3 terminus; the germline J gene supplies the remainder. This rearrangement joins TRBV30 to TRBJ1-1, with D perhaps matching TRBD1 (5 bases). The germline V gene encodes CDR1 GTSNPN and CDR2 SVGIG (reference sequence). The CDR3 has 14 amino acids. The CDR3 region is CAWSAGLAGGEAFF. Incomplete CDR3 DNA: TGTGCCTGGAGTGCTGGACTAGCGGGGGGTGAG.

Turning to this clone: From the germline J gene comes the end of the CDR3, since the read stops 3 residues before it. V usage is TRBV20-1 and J usage is TRBJ1-1; 9 bases are shared with TRBD1. The CDR3 extends over 14 amino acids. CDR1 and CDR2 (germline): DFQATT, SNEGSKA (reference sequence). With 3 bases clipped from V and 5 bases from J, the junction kept 7 bases outside the gene matches. This chain's CDR3 is CSASSQGAWTEAFF. CDR3 DNA (partial): TGCAGTGCTAGCTCACAGGGGGCATGGACTGAA.

Note on this clone: The read ends 3 residues before the CDR3 terminus; that terminus is restored from the germline J gene. This chain joins TRBV7-2 and TRBJ2-7; TRBD1 agrees at 8 bases. This CDR3 has 14 amino acids. Germline-derived CDR1 and CDR2 are SGHTA and FQGNSA. Unmatched junction bases numbered 8, after V lost 4 bases and J lost 6 bases. The CDR3 DNA, read in part, is TGTGCCAGCAGCTCCGGACAGGGCTCAAGCGAG. Translating gives CASSSGQGSSE. From start to end, the CDR3 is CASSSGQGSSEQYF.

Concerning this clone: The observed sequence ends 3 residues before the CDR3 terminus, with the missing tail filled in from the germline J gene. The J gene is TRBJ1-2, the V gene TRBV6-2 or TRBV6-3, with unresolved D. Trimming stripped 4 bases from V and 3 bases from J, with 9 bases between. Germline values: CDR1 MNHEY, CDR2 SVGEGT. The CDR3 sequence is 13 residues long. The CDR3 bases that were read are TGTGCCAGCAGTTTTATTATCGACTATGGC. This codes for CASSFIIDYG. In full, the CDR3 is CASSFIIDYGYTF.

A note on this clone: The CDR3 extends 3 residues past the end of the read, so its final part is completed from the germline J gene. The chain has TRBV6-2 or TRBV6-3 and TRBJ1-2; D remains unclear. In germline, CDR1 is MNHEY, CDR2 SVGEGT. The CDR3 contains 14 residues. Between the trimmed V and J ends, which lost 5 bases and 4 bases, there was a span of 14 bases. The CDR3 DNA, read in part, is TGTGCCAGCAGTCCGACATCTCTCAGCTATGGC. It specifies CASSPTSLSYG. The CDR3 as a whole reads CASSPTSLSYGYTF.

A remark on this clone: The read finishes 3 residues shy of the CDR3 end, and the germline J gene is used to complete it. This sequence joins TRBV7-9 and TRBJ2-3; D is undetermined. The length of the CDR3 is 10 residues. The germline V gene has CDR1 SEHNR and CDR2 FQNEAQ (reference sequence). Partial CDR3 DNA: TGTGCCAGCAGCGCGGAGACG. Amino acid sequence: CASSAET. The complete CDR3 protein is CASSAETQYF.

To note about this clone: The CDR3 end is not reached by the read, which stops 3 residues before it; the germline J gene fills it in. The gene calls are TRBV19 and TRBJ1-2, with a possible D match to TRBD1 (5 bases). The CDR3 loop spans 11 amino acids. Germline CDR1 is LNHDA and CDR2 is SQIVND (reference sequence). The CDR3 sequence is CASSSGVGYTF. Incomplete CDR3 DNA: TGTGCCAGTAGTTCGGGGGTAGGC.

Regarding this clone: The read ends 3 residues before the CDR3 terminus; that terminus is restored from the germline J gene. The chain is built from TRBV27 and TRBJ2-1; the match to TRBD2 covers 8 bases. This CDR3 spans 15 amino acids. Germline CDR1 MNHEY, CDR2 SMNVEV (reference sequence). V dropped 1 base and J dropped 7; count of bases not matched to a gene: 6. CDR3 DNA, as far as it was read: TGTGCCAGCAGTTTATACCCGAGCGGGGGAAATGAG. Translated, it gives CASSLYPSGGNE. The full CDR3 protein is CASSLYPSGGNEQFF.

In regard to this clone: The read terminates 3 residues before the CDR3 end, so the remaining end is supplied by the germline J gene. This sequence joins TRBV7-2 and TRBJ1-4, with D hard to call. The CDR3 loop spans 14 amino acids. Deletions cut 6 bases from V and 10 bases from J, with 18 bases between. Germline V gene data show CDR1 as SGHTA and CDR2 as FQGNSA. CDR3: CASRQGPTRGKLFF. The CDR3 bases that were read are TGTGCCAGCAGGCAAGGGCCTACAAGAGGAAAA.

For this clone: The CDR3 end is not reached by the read, which stops 3 residues before it; the germline J gene fills it in. V gene TRBV30 combines with J gene TRBJ2-4, with D possibly matching TRBD1 (6 bases). This CDR3 contains 13 residues. Germline V gives CDR1 GTSNPN, CDR2 SVGIG (reference sequence). Partial CDR3 DNA: TGTGCCTGGGAGGACAGAAATAACTATGGT. It encodes CAWEDRNNYG. The CDR3 in full is CAWEDRNNYGQYF.

Concerning this clone: The read ends 3 residues before the CDR3 terminus; that terminus is restored from the germline J gene. The gene calls are TRBV19 and TRBJ2-7; 11 nucleotides match TRBD1. V trimming: 5 bases; J trimming: 4 bases; junction bases outside the gene matches: 7. Germline V gives CDR1 LNHDA, CDR2 SQIVND (reference sequence). The CDR3 has 15 residues. The CDR3 protein is CASSPTGTGGYEQYF. CDR3 bases read: TGTGCCAGTAGTCCCACCGGGACAGGGGGTTACGAG.

To note about this clone: The CDR3 end falls 3 residues outside the read, so it is completed with the germline J gene. The V gene is TRBV2, the J gene TRBJ2-5, with 7 bases that match TRBD2. The CDR3 has 14 residues. In germline, CDR1 is SNHLY, CDR2 FYNNEI. The J segment lost 5 bases and the V segment lost 6 bases, leaving 9 bases of the junction unmatched. The CDR3 region is CASRVGQRGETQYF. CDR3 DNA (partial): TGTGCCAGCAGGGTAGGGCAGCGGGGTGAGACC.

Of note for this clone: Coverage ceases 3 residues before the CDR3 finishes, and the germline J gene fills in the end. The rearrangement uses TRBV10-3 and TRBJ1-1, with D perhaps matching TRBD1 (5 bases). The germline V gene has CDR1 ENHRY and CDR2 SYGVKD. There are 11 residues in the CDR3. Here the CDR3 reads CAIRVGAEAFF. The part of the CDR3 DNA that was read is TGTGCCATCAGAGTAGGGGCCGAA.

With regard to this clone: The CDR3 is cut off 3 residues early in the read; its end comes from the germline J gene. The chain uses TRBV30 and TRBJ2-7; no clear D. Germline CDR1 GTSNPN, CDR2 SVGIG (reference sequence). V lost 3 bases, J lost 3 bases, and 9 bases lay in between. This CDR3 region has 12 residues. The sequenced CDR3 bases are TGTGCCTGGAGCCCCAGTCACTACGAG. Protein product: CAWSPSHYE. The CDR3 in its entirety is CAWSPSHYEQYF.

A remark on this clone: The missing CDR3 end, 3 residues past where the read stops, is filled in from the germline J gene. The chain uses TRBV19 and TRBJ1-4; TRBD1 might be the D (6 bases). In germline, CDR1 is LNHDA, CDR2 SQIVND (reference sequence). The CDR3 loop spans 17 amino acids. The DNA read from the CDR3 is TGTGCCAGTAGTATGCTAGCGGGGGGCTCTGGGGCCAACGTA. This encodes CASSMLAGGSGANV. The whole CDR3 is CASSMLAGGSGANVLFF.

Turning to this clone: Sequencing ends 3 residues short of the CDR3 end; the germline J gene provides the rest. Other DNA sequences in this sample translate to the same CDR3. The chain carries TRBV28 and TRBJ1-3, with TRBD1 matching over 7 bases. This CDR3 comprises 13 residues. Per the germline V gene, CDR1 is MDHEN and CDR2 is SYDVKM. Losses at the gene ends were 3 bases for V and 9 bases for J; bases not matched to a gene: 5. CDR3 protein: CASSLGAGGTIYF. The CDR3 bases that were read are TGTGCCAGCAGTTTGGGAGCAGGGGGCACC.

Remarks on this clone: The sequence runs out 3 residues before the end of the CDR3; the remainder is reconstructed from the germline J gene. The V call is TRBV12-3 or TRBV12-4, the J call TRBJ2-7; 7 positions agree with TRBD1. Trimming at V came to 7 bases and at J to 4 bases, leaving 13 bases not matched to a gene. This CDR3 spans 15 amino acids. The sequenced part of the CDR3 DNA is TGTGCCAGCACCCTTTGGACCGGGACAGCTTACGAG. This codes for CASTLWTGTAYE. The entire CDR3 protein reads CASTLWTGTAYEQYF.

Of note for this clone: The missing CDR3 end, 3 residues past where the read stops, is filled in from the germline J gene. The chain combines TRBV5-1 with TRBJ2-1, with 7 bases that match TRBD2. The CDR3 totals 13 residues. After removal of 6 bases from V and 4 bases from J, the junction contained 4 bases not matched to a gene. Germline CDR1 reads SGHRS; CDR2 reads YFSETQ. CDR3 sequence reads: CASTISGYNEQFF. Partial CDR3 DNA: TGCGCCAGCACCATTAGCGGGTACAATGAG.

In the case of this clone: The read halts 3 residues ahead of the CDR3 end, with the missing end drawn from the germline J gene. The V call is TRBV30, the J call TRBJ1-6; D not resolved. This CDR3 region has 14 residues. The germline V gene has CDR1 GTSNPN and CDR2 SVGIG (reference sequence). V was pared by 0 bases and J by 8 bases, with 11 bases between. The part of the CDR3 DNA that was read is TGTGCCTGGAGTGTGACGGGTCCCGATTCACCC. It encodes CAWSVTGPDSP. The CDR3 in its entirety is CAWSVTGPDSPLHF.

Points on this clone: The observed sequence ends 3 residues before the CDR3 terminus, with the missing tail filled in from the germline J gene. The gene calls are TRBV20-1 and TRBJ2-1; 9 bases align to TRBD2. V lost 3 bases, J lost 1 base, and 4 bases stayed unmatched. Looked up from germline, CDR1 is DFQATT and CDR2 is SNEGSKA (reference sequence). CDR3 length: 15 residues. CDR3 residues: CSASSLAGSYNEQFF. CDR3 bases read: TGCAGTGCTAGTAGTCTAGCGGGGTCCTACAATGAG.

Details on this clone: The read terminates 3 residues before the CDR3 end, so the remaining end is supplied by the germline J gene. This sequence joins TRBV19 and TRBJ2-7, with TRBD2 identical over 9 bases. The CDR3 has 20 residues. CDR1 and CDR2 from the germline V gene are LNHDA and SQIVND (reference sequence). J lost 0 bases, V lost 5 bases, and 20 bases had no gene match. The CDR3 bases that were read are TGTGCCAGTAGTCCTGGGTTTCGGGGACTAGCTGCCCTCCACTCCTACGAG. It specifies CASSPGFRGLAALHSYE. The full-length CDR3 reads as CASSPGFRGLAALHSYEQYF. Based on the CDR3 plus reference TRBV19 and TRBJ2-7, the full variable domain is DGGITQSPKYLFRKEGQNVTLSCEQNLNHDAMYWYRQDPGQGLRLIYYSQIVNDFQKGDIAEGYSVSREKKESFPLTVTSAQKNPTAFYLCASSPGFRGLAALHSYEQYFGPGTRLTVT.

Regarding this clone: The read ends 3 residues before the CDR3 terminus; that terminus is restored from the germline J gene. The chain joins TRBV6-2 or TRBV6-3 to TRBJ1-5; D is unclear. In germline, CDR1 is MNHEY, CDR2 SVGEGT. Trimming removed 6 bases at V and 4 bases at J, with 16 bases between. The CDR3 has 15 amino acids. The CDR3 here is CASRAGFPNNQPQHF. Incomplete CDR3 DNA: TGTGCCAGCAGGGCGGGCTTCCCAAATAATCAGCCC.

The CDR3 DNA, read in part, is TGCGCCAGCAGCTTCTTTCGGGGACAGGGGTTCGAG. As protein: CASSFFRGQGFE. The whole CDR3 sequence is CASSFFRGQGFEQYF. The chain joins TRBV5-1 to TRBJ2-7, with 10 bases lining up with TRBD1. Read sequence stops 3 residues before the CDR3 end, and the germline J gene provides the missing end. V lost 2 bases and J lost 6; bases outside the gene matches: 8. Germline loops: CDR1 SGHRS, CDR2 YFSETQ. CDR3 size: 15 residues.

About this clone: Read data end 3 residues before the CDR3 end; the end is taken from the germline J gene. The chain recombines TRBV5-1 with TRBJ2-1; 8 bases are a match to TRBD2. V shed 3 bases and J 3 bases; nucleotides not matched to a gene: 5. The CDR3 totals 15 residues. Germline values: CDR1 SGHRS, CDR2 YFSETQ. CDR3 DNA, as far as it was read: TGCGCCAGCAGCTCCCCGGGACTAGTCTACAATGAG. Residues: CASSSPGLVYNE. The entire CDR3 reads CASSSPGLVYNEQFF.

On this clone: The DNA ends 3 residues before the CDR3 does, and the rest of the CDR3 is filled in from the germline J gene. The V and J genes are TRBV6-2 or TRBV6-3 and TRBJ1-6, with D hard to call. Germline V lookup: CDR1 MNHEY, CDR2 SVGEGT. This CDR3 spans 11 amino acids. V lost 4 bases, J lost 9 bases, and 4 bases lay in between. CDR3 residues: CASSSISPLHF. The CDR3 DNA, read in part, is TGTGCCAGCAGTTCAATTTCACCC.